Here is one T cell receptor beta chain with its context. This sample was included in a study of T cell changes during pregnancy in multiple sclerosis. The germline V gene has CDR1 KGHSH and CDR2 LQKENI. V lost 2 bases, J lost 5 bases, and 13 bases lay in between. CDR3 length: 15 amino acids. Here immunoSEQ multiplex PCR was the method, and the copy in TCRdb shows in-frame clones only, minus some. There are fewer than 65,000 clones in the sample; less than 95% occur only once, and around 0.34% lies in the top ten. The rearrangement uses TRBV18 and TRBJ2-1, with a tentative D call TRBD1 (6 bases). The receptor was derived from a female donor with multiple sclerosis, enrolled in a pregnancy study. Source: CD4+ T cells from peripheral blood mononuclear cells, taken in the third trimester of pregnancy. This CDR3 reads CASSPMAGDHNEQFF. CDR3 DNA sequence: TGTGCCAGCTCACCAATGGCAGGGGATCACAATGAGCAGTTCTTC.